The clone carrying this TCR beta chain was detected a few times. Its antigen is unidentified. CDR3 length: 14 amino acids. In germline, CDR1 is SGHTA, CDR2 FQGTGA. The V end lost 2 bases, the J end lost 5 bases, and 9 bases lay between the germline ends. These data come from a study of identical twins. Unique molecular identifiers were present on the cDNA, and a universal primer site came from template switching. TCRdb reprocessed the 5' RACE reads with MiXCR, giving one entry per CDR3 protein. Here the sample spans around 490,000 distinct CDR3 sequences, roughly an eighth being singletons. Study findings and constraints: Rather than following the same donors, the conclusions depended on cross-sectional statistical analysis. Invariant MAIT and iNKT cells could partly confound zero-insertion analyses.

These data also featured in a second study, about yellow fever vaccine responses in identical twins. That source notes: Reportedly, the response of twins' T cells to the vaccine seemed partly convergent, partly personalized.

The TCR comes from a woman aged 18-29 years in good health. The chain couples TRBV7-3 to TRBJ2-2; no clear D gene. The sample comprised CD4+ T cells sorted from blood. CDR3: CASSLLWATGELFF. CDR3 DNA sequence: TGTGCCAGCAGCTTATTGTGGGCTACCGGGGAGCTGTTTTTT.